The 30 T cell receptor beta chains presented below share a single source sample, sequenced in a study of molecular identifiers for immune sequencing clone quantification. From the PCR reads, TCRdb called clonotypes with MiXCR, one entry per CDR3 protein. Here the sample spans 550,000 to 750,000 distinct CDR3 sequences, around 20% being singletons. Specimen: naive CD8+ T cells from blood, with Jurkat cell RNA spiked in. Subset in this sample: FACS-sorted CD8+CD4-CCR7+CD45RA+ naive T cells. These TCRs come from a human donor in good health. Some libraries in this study had Jurkat cell RNA spiked in.

This clonotype was counted a few times. The chain carries TRBV4-1 and TRBJ2-5; D remains unclear. The CDR3 is 13 amino acids. Germline CDR1 is MGHRA and CDR2 is YSYEKL. V lost 2 bases and J lost 7, with 11 bases in between. The CDR3, as DNA: TGCGCCAGCAGCCAACTTGTGTTAGGGACCCAGTACTTC. Its translation is CASSQLVLGTQYF.

This clonotype appeared many times. The chain employs TRBV28 and TRBJ2-7; no clear D gene. V lost 2 bases and J 6 bases, leaving 14 bases between the germline ends. CDR1 MDHEN and CDR2 SYDVKM come from the germline V gene. CDR3 length: 14 amino acids. The CDR3 sequence is CASSLMRPSSEQYF. The CDR3 bases are TGTGCCAGCAGTTTAATGCGGCCCTCGTCCGAGCAGTACTTC. The whole variable domain, remainder taken from reference TRBV28 and TRBJ2-7, is DVKVTQSSRYLVKRTGEKVFLECVQDMDHENMFWYRQDPGLGLRLIYFSYDVKMKEKGDIPEGYSVSREKKERFSLILESASTNQTSMYLCASSLMRPSSEQYFGPGTRLTVT.

This clonotype was seen at least ten times. The chain combines TRBV5-6 with TRBJ2-7; no definite D call. The V end lost 2 bases, the J end lost 0 bases, and 6 bases lay between the germline ends. CDR1 is SGHDT and CDR2 is YYEEEE in the germline V gene. The CDR3 extends over 13 amino acids. The CDR3 here is CASSFGLSYEQYF. Here the CDR3 DNA reads TGTGCCAGCAGCTTCGGGCTCTCCTACGAGCAGTACTTC.

At least ten counts were recorded for this clonotype. V and J are TRBV5-6 and TRBJ2-5; D unclear. The germline CDR1 and CDR2 sequences are SGHDT and YYEEEE. The V end lost 0 bases, the J end lost 1 base, and 7 bases lay between the germline ends. The length of the CDR3 is 14 residues. The chain's CDR3 is CASSLAQFQETQYF. The CDR3 DNA reads as TGTGCCAGCAGCTTGGCCCAGTTCCAAGAGACCCAGTACTTC.

Only a few counts were recorded for this clonotype. V gene TRBV20-1 combines with J gene TRBJ2-7; 9 bases align to TRBD2. V lost 0 bases to trimming and J lost 4 bases; unmatched junction nucleotides: 7. The CDR3 runs 15 residues. In germline, CDR1 is DFQATT, CDR2 SNEGSKA (reference sequence). The CDR3 coding sequence is TGCAGTGCTAGAGACGCGGGACTAGCAACTTACGAGCAGTACTTC. Translating it yields CSARDAGLATYEQYF.

V gene TRBV2 combines with J gene TRBJ2-7; possible D gene TRBD2, 6 bases. The V end lost 11 bases, the J end lost 3 bases, and 17 bases lay between the germline ends. The V gene's germline CDR1 is SNHLY and CDR2 FYNNEI. CDR3 length: 13 residues. The chain's CDR3 is CAGLGLAHYEQYF. CDR3 sequence (DNA): TGTGCCGGCTTGGGGCTAGCGCACTACGAGCAGTACTTC.

This rearrangement joins TRBV19 to TRBJ2-7; 10 bases map to TRBD2. Per the germline V gene, CDR1 is LNHDA and CDR2 is SQIVND (reference sequence). The CDR3 consists of 15 residues. The V segment lost 10 bases and the J segment 0 bases; nucleotides outside the gene matches: 9. CDR3 in DNA: TGTGCCACTAAACAGGGACTAGCGTACTCCTACGAGCAGTACTTC. Translation: CATKQGLAYSYEQYF.

This clonotype has at least ten counts. V gene TRBV2 combines with J gene TRBJ1-2; D not certain. Trimming took 8 bases from V and 4 from J, leaving 8 bases between them. The germline V gene has CDR1 SNHLY and CDR2 FYNNEI. The length of the CDR3 is 11 residues. The CDR3 DNA reads TGTGCCAGCTATTCCCTCTATGGCTACACCTTC. The encoded protein is CASYSLYGYTF.

This clonotype has ten or more counts. The chain combines TRBV4-1 with TRBJ1-1; 8 bases fit TRBD1. Germline V gene lookup returns CDR1 MGHRA and CDR2 YSYEKL. The CDR3 length is 15 residues. Trimming cost V 6 bases and J 5 bases; bases outside gene matches: 11. The CDR3 protein is CASRPKDRAVTEAFF. The CDR3 coding sequence is TGCGCCAGCAGGCCCAAGGACAGGGCGGTTACTGAAGCTTTCTTT.

V gene TRBV29-1 combines with J gene TRBJ2-1; no reliable D call. The CDR3 is 10 residues long. Looked up from germline, CDR1 is SQVTM and CDR2 is ANQGSEA. Deletions cut 6 bases from V and 7 bases from J, with 7 bases between. The CDR3 loop reads CSVLGNEQFF. The CDR3 DNA reads as TGCAGCGTCCTAGGTAATGAGCAGTTCTTC.

This clonotype was observed at least ten times. The chain is built from TRBV5-1 and TRBJ2-1; 7 nucleotides line up with TRBD2. Germline loops: CDR1 SGHRS, CDR2 YFSETQ. CDR3 length: 12 amino acids. Unmatched junction bases numbered 2, after V lost 2 bases and J lost 9 bases. The CDR3 sequence: CASSFTSVEQFF. The CDR3 DNA reads TGCGCCAGCAGCTTCACTAGCGTTGAGCAGTTCTTC.

V gene TRBV6-7 combines with J gene TRBJ2-1; TRBD2 matches 14 bases. Being an ORF, TRBV6-7 has a function that is uncertain. This CDR3 is 20 amino acids long. V gave up 4 bases and J gave up 0 bases; unmatched junction bases: 11. The CDR3 nucleotides read TGTGCCAGCAGTTCCCTCCGGGGACTAGCGGGAGAGAGCTCCTACAATGAGCAGTTCTTC. Its protein is CASSSLRGLAGESSYNEQFF.

This clonotype was found many times. V and J are TRBV7-9 and TRBJ1-1; D not resolved. The CDR3 runs 13 residues. V dropped 2 bases and J dropped 6 bases, with 10 bases sitting between them. The germline CDR1 and CDR2 sequences are SEHNR and FQNEAQ (reference sequence). This chain's CDR3 is CASSLRASPEAFF. The CDR3 region has the DNA TGTGCCAGCAGCTTAAGGGCTTCTCCTGAAGCTTTCTTT.

This rearrangement joins TRBV3-2 to TRBJ1-5; the DNA was not compared with TRBD1, the D call given in the table. TRBV3-2 represents a pseudogene. This CDR3 region has 14 residues. CDR3 sequence: CASTRTVTYEPQHF. In nucleotides, the CDR3 is TGTGCCAGCACCCGAACCGTGACATATGAGCCCCAGCATTTT.

On this clonotype: This may be a read error, as it is one base from a much larger clone. This chain links TRBV12-3 or TRBV12-4 with TRBJ2-5, with 7 nucleotides matching TRBD2. V lost 7 bases to trimming and J lost 7 bases; unmatched junction nucleotides: 6. The CDR3 has 12 residues. CDR3 in amino acids: CASTSWGGTQYF. In DNA form, the CDR3 reads TGTGCCAGCACCTCCTGGGGGGGGACCCAGTACTTC.

This chain joins TRBV7-9 and TRBJ1-6, with a weak D call TRBD1 (6 bases). The length of the CDR3 is 14 residues. CDR1 is SEHNR, CDR2 FQNEAQ, per germline (reference sequence). V gave up 5 bases and J gave up 9 bases, with 14 bases separating them. The CDR3 coding sequence is TGTGCCAGCAGCCAAACAGGACAGCTTTCACCCCTCCACTTT. Translating gives CASSQTGQLSPLHF.

This clonotype appeared many times. This chain connects TRBV5-1 to TRBJ2-7; 7 bases are a match to TRBD1. In germline, CDR1 is SGHRS, CDR2 YFSETQ. CDR3 length equals 12 residues. Germline trimming cut 4 bases from V and 4 bases from J; bases unmatched to any gene: 2. The CDR3 protein is CASSTGQYEQYF. CDR3 nucleotide sequence: TGCGCCAGCAGCACGGGACAGTACGAGCAGTACTTC.

Ten or more counts support this clonotype. The chain joins TRBV12-3 or TRBV12-4 to TRBJ2-5; 9 bases are shared with TRBD1. The CDR3 is made up of 17 amino acids. With V trimmed by 5 bases and J by 5 bases, 15 bases remained unmatched. The CDR3: CASSPPRGTGNLETQYF. For the CDR3, the DNA is TGTGCCAGCAGTCCGCCCCGGGGGACAGGGAATTTGGAGACCCAGTACTTC.

Notes on this clonotype: This could be a read error, since a much larger clone is one nucleotide away. The genes are TRBV24-1 and TRBJ1-1; 11 nucleotides line up with TRBD1. The germline CDR1 and CDR2 sequences are KGHDR and SFDVKD. The CDR3 sequence is 13 residues long. J was trimmed by 9 bases and V by 4 bases; bases with no gene match: 3. DNA of the CDR3: TGTGCCACCAGTGAAGGGACAGGGGGGAAAGCTTTCTTT. It yields the protein CATSEGTGGKAFF.

Only a few counts were recorded for this clonotype. This rearrangement joins TRBV6-2 or TRBV6-3 to TRBJ1-5, with D maybe TRBD1 (6 bases). The CDR3 contains 15 residues. Trimming removed 6 bases from V and 0 bases from J, with 12 bases in between. CDR1 and CDR2 from the germline V gene are MNHEY and SVGEGT. In DNA, the CDR3 is TGTGCCAGCAGGGAGACAGGCTATAGCAATCAGCCCCAGCATTTT. It is translated as CASRETGYSNQPQHF.

This clonotype was counted a single time. Mismatch with germline at one junction end may stem from a read error. The CDR3 sequence: CASSLREGPGVNTEASF. The DNA of the CDR3 is TGTGCCAGCAGCCTAAGGGAGGGCCCCGGCGTGAACACTGAAGCTTCCTTT. The genes are TRBV3-1 and TRBJ1-1; unclear D gene. This CDR3 has 17 residues. The germline CDR1 and CDR2 sequences are LGHDT and YNNKEL (reference sequence). Filled out from reference TRBV3-1 and TRBJ1-1, the complete variable domain reads DTAVSQTPKYLVTQMGNDKSIKCEQNLGHDTMYWYKQDSKKFLKIMFSYNNKELIINETVPNRFSPKSPDKAHLNLHINSLELGDSAVYFCASSLREGPGVNTEASFGQGTRLTVV.

The J gene is TRBJ1-5, the V gene TRBV6-1; TRBD1 matches at 7 bases. There are 16 residues in the CDR3. Germline V gives CDR1 MNHNS, CDR2 SASEGT. The V segment lost 1 base and the J segment 6 bases; nucleotides outside the gene matches: 9. CDR3 nucleotide sequence: TGTGCCAGCAGTGAAGACAGACAGGGCCTCAGTCAGCCCCAGCATTTT. This sequence encodes CASSEDRQGLSQPQHF.

Many counts were recorded for this clonotype. CDR3 residues: CASSPRDRVFAGANVLTF. CDR3 DNA sequence: TGTGCCAGCAGTCCCCGGGACAGGGTTTTCGCCGGGGCCAACGTCCTGACTTTC. The V gene is TRBV12-3 or TRBV12-4, the J gene TRBJ2-6; 9 nucleotides agree with TRBD1. The trim removed 5 bases at V and 4 bases at J, leaving 12 bases unmatched. CDR3 length: 18 residues.

This clonotype was counted many times. The rearrangement joins TRBV7-9 to TRBJ1-1, with D uncertain. Deletions cut 5 bases from V and 2 bases from J, with 12 bases between. The CDR3 runs 14 residues. Looked up from germline, CDR1 is SEHNR and CDR2 is FQNEAQ (reference sequence). For the CDR3, the DNA is TGTGCCAGCAGCACCGTCCCCACCAACACTGAAGCTTTCTTT. This gives the protein CASSTVPTNTEAFF.

In the case of this clonotype: A much larger clone differs from this one at a single base, so this may be a read error. The J gene is TRBJ1-5, the V gene TRBV12-3 or TRBV12-4, with unresolved D. The CDR3 is made up of 14 amino acids. Trimming cost V 5 bases and J 0 bases, with 8 bases left between them. As DNA, the CDR3 is TGTGCCAGCAGTCCGACCTTTAGCAATCAGCCCCAGCATTTT. This codes for CASSPTFSNQPQHF.

Worth noting for this clonotype: With a much larger clone just one base away, this may be a read error. V and J are TRBV16 and TRBJ1-1, with D maybe TRBD1 (5 bases). V lost 6 bases to trimming and J lost 7 bases, with 9 bases between them. The germline gives CDR1 KGHSY, CDR2 FQNENV. The CDR3 runs to 11 residues. The CDR3 protein is CASSGGDEAFF. The DNA for the CDR3 is TGTGCCAGCAGTGGAGGGGATGAAGCTTTCTTT.

V usage is TRBV24-1 and J usage is TRBJ2-2; 7 bases match TRBD1. Germline CDR1 and CDR2: KGHDR and SFDVKD. The trim removed 0 bases at V and 3 bases at J, leaving 3 bases unmatched. The length of the CDR3 is 16 residues. The CDR3 nucleotides are TGTGCCACCAGTGATTTGAACAGGGGTCACACCGGGGAGCTGTTTTTT. Translated: CATSDLNRGHTGELFF.

This clonotype showed up many times. This chain joins TRBV6-1 and TRBJ2-7; 8 bases are a match to TRBD1. The CDR3 totals 14 residues. Trimming removed 11 bases from V and 5 bases from J; junction bases left unmatched: 14. Germline-derived CDR1 and CDR2 are MNHNS and SASEGT. The CDR3 bases are TGTGCCGCTAAAGGACAGGGCCTGGGTGACGAGCAGTACTTC. Residues: CAAKGQGLGDEQYF.

The chain uses TRBV12-5 and TRBJ1-6; D ambiguous. Germline V CDR1 and CDR2: LGHNT, FRNRAP. The CDR3 contains 14 residues. V dropped 5 bases and J dropped 6 bases, with 11 bases sitting between them. The CDR3 sequence: CASGPPSSNSPLHF. CDR3 DNA: TGTGCTAGTGGTCCCCCGAGTAGTAATTCACCCCTCCACTTT.

As regards this clonotype: A read error may be the cause here, since a much bigger clone is one base away. The chain uses TRBV7-9 and TRBJ1-4, with 7 bases fitting TRBD1. CDR1 SEHNR and CDR2 FQNEAQ come from the germline V gene (reference sequence). The CDR3 is 13 residues long. CDR3 DNA sequence: TGTGCCAGCAGCACGGACAGGAATGAAAGACTGTTTTTT. Amino acids: CASSTDRNERLFF.